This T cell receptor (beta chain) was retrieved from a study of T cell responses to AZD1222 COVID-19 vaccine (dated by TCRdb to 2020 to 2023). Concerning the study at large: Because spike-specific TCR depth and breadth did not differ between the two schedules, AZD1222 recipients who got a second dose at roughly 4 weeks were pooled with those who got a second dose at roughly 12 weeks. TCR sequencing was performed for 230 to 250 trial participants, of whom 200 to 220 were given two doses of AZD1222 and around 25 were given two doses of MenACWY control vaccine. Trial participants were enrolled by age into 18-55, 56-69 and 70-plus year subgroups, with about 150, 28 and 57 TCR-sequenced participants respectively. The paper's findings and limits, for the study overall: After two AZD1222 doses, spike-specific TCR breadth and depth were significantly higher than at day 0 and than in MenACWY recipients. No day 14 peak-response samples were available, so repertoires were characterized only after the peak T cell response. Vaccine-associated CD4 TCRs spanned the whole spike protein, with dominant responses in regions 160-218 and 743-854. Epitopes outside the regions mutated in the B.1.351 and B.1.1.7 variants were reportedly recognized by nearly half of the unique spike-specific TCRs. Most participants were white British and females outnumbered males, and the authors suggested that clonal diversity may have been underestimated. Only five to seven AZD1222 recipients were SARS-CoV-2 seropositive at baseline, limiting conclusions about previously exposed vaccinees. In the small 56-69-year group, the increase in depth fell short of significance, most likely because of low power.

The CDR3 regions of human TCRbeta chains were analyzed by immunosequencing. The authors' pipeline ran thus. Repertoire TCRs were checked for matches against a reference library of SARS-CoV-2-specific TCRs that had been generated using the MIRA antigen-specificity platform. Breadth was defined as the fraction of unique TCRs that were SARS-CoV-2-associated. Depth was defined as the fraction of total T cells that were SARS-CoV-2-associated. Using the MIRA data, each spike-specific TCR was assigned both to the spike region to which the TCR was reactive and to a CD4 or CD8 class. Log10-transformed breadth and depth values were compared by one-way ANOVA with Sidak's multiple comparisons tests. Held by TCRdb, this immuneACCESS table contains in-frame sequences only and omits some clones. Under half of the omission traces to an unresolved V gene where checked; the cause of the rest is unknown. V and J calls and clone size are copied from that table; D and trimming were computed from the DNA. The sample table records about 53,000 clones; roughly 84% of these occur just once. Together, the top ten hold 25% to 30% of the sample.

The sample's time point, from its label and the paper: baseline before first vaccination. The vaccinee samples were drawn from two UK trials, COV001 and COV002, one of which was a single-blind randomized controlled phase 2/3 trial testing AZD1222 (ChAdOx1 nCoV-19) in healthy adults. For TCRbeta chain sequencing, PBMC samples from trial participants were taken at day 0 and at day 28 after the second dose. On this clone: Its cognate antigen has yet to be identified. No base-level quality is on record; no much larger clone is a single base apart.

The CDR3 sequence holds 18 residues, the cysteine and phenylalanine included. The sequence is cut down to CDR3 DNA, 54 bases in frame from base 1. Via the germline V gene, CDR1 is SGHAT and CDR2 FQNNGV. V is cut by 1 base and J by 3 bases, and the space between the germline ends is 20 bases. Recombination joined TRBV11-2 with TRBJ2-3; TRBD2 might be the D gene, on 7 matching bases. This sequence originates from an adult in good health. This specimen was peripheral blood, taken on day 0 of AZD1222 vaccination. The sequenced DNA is TGTGCCAGCAGCTTAGTCGGGGGCCGACTAGCTACTACAGATACGCAGTATTTT. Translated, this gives CASSLVGGRLATTDTQYF.